The rows below give T cell receptor beta chains drawn from one sample of a study of blood T cell repertoires in COVID-19. Method: immunoSEQ multiplex PCR; TCRdb's copy keeps in-frame clones and lacks some. The sample lists around 96,000 clones; 90% to 95% were seen once. What was sequenced was peripheral blood. Source of these receptors: a human donor with active COVID-19. The donor label of this sample is uncertain. Each CDR3 is given with its conserved first and last residue. D genes are given only for firm matches. Clone size is given for some rows only: seen once, a few or many times, or a class if the clone is expanded.

v_gene	d_gene	abundance	j_gene	CDR3nt	CDR3aa
TRBV27	.	.	TRBJ2-3	TGTGCCAGCAGTCCTCGGTCCATGAGCGATACGCAGTATTTT	CASSPRSMSDTQYF
TRBV9	.	.	TRBJ1-5	TGTGCCAGCAGCCCAGGGAATAGCAATCAGCCCCAGCATTTT	CASSPGNSNQPQHF
TRBV7-8	.	.	TRBJ2-4	TGTGCCAGCAGCCCGTGGATGACGGGACTAGCCAAAAACATTCAGTACTTC	CASSPWMTGLAKNIQYF
TRBV29-1	.	few	TRBJ2-2	TGCAGCGGCCTCGAGGCAGGGAGGACCGGGGAGCTGTTTTTT	CSGLEAGRTGELFF
TRBV19	.	once	TRBJ1-1	TGTGCCAGTAGTATTGTGCAGGGCGGGAACACTGAAGCTTTCTTT	CASSIVQGGNTEAFF
TRBV3-1/TRBV3-2	.	.	TRBJ1-3	TGTGCCAGCCGAACAGGGTTTCGAGACACCATATATTTT	CASRTGFRDTIYF
TRBV7-9	.	.	TRBJ2-3	TGTGCCAGCGGCCTCCTAGGGGGTGGGGTCCGCACAGATACGCAGTATTTT	CASGLLGGGVRTDTQYF
TRBV7-8	.	.	TRBJ2-7	TGTGCCAGCAGCTTAGTACAGGGCCCGGGCGAGCAGTACTTC	CASSLVQGPGEQYF
TRBV7-9	TRBD2	.	TRBJ2-1	TGTGCCAGCAGCTTTCGTTGGGAGGGCCACGGGAATGAGCAGTTCTTC	CASSFRWEGHGNEQFF
TRBV28	TRBD1	.	TRBJ2-7	TGTGCCAGCTCCCTCATTGGGACAGCGGCTTACGAGCAGTACTTC	CASSLIGTAAYEQYF
TRBV5-1	.	.	TRBJ2-7	TGCGCCAGCAGACCCACCGCGGGGAGCAACGAGCAGTACTTC	CASRPTAGSNEQYF
TRBV5-8	.	.	TRBJ1-5	TGTGCCAGCAGCTTGTGGGGGGGAAATCAGCCCCAGCATTTT	CASSLWGGNQPQHF
TRBV19	TRBD2	.	TRBJ2-5	TGTGCCAGTAGTATCCAGCGGGGGGCCACTCAGACCCAGTACTTC	CASSIQRGATQTQYF
TRBV12-5	TRBD2	.	TRBJ2-7	TGTGCACACAAACCATCAGGACTAGCTACGGCCTCGGGCTACGAGCAGTACTTC	CAHKPSGLATASGYEQYF
TRBV6-5	TRBD1	.	TRBJ2-7	TGTGCCAGCAGCCCCGGGACAGTCCGGGTCTACGAGCAGTACTTC	CASSPGTVRVYEQYF
TRBV2	.	.	TRBJ2-4	TGTGCCAGCAAACCCTCAGCGGCCAAAAACATTCAGTACTTC	CASKPSAAKNIQYF
TRBV5-4	.	.	TRBJ1-2	TGTGCCAGCAGCTTGGTCGCAGACGGGAACTATGGCTACACCTTC	CASSLVADGNYGYTF
TRBV10-3	TRBD2	.	TRBJ2-3	TGTGCCATCAGTGAGATTAGCGGGGATCATACGCAGTATTTT	CAISEISGDHTQYF
TRBV6-5	.	.	TRBJ2-5	TGTGCCAGCAGCCGACAGGCTCAAGAGACCCAGTACTTC	CASSRQAQETQYF
TRBV5-1	TRBD1	.	TRBJ1-1	TGCGCCAGCAGCAGGGACAGAATGAACACTGAAGCTTTCTTT	CASSRDRMNTEAFF